These T cell receptor beta chains were read from a single sample in a study of response to subunit inactivated influenza vaccine. Each CDR3 protein is one row after TCRdb ran MiXCR on the RT-PCR reads. The table records 490,000 or so distinct CDR3 sequences, 7.6% of them present only once. This specimen consisted of PBMCs from blood, obtained less than 30 months after vaccination. The source is a man between 50 and 69 years old who received an inactivated influenza vaccine. Each CDR3 is given without its conserved first and last residue. Fields, in order: clone size, J gene, V gene, CDR3 protein. The size field is filled for only some rows; it gives once, few, many or a size class.

many TRBJ2-3 TRBV20-1 SARDGGRIDTQY
many TRBJ1-2 TRBV4-1 ASSQLALREKVDGYT
. TRBJ2-3 TRBV7-6 ASSSDGRSQY
few TRBJ1-4 TRBV2 ASSWGTGNEKLF
many TRBJ2-3 TRBV10-3 AISDRGRTDTQY
. TRBJ1-5 TRBV28 ASSRQASGNQPQH
few TRBJ2-1 TRBV4-2 ASSQEGREFYEQF
many TRBJ2-7 TRBV12-3/TRBV12-4 ASSLKRQFGEQY
many TRBJ2-7 TRBV20-1 SASFASGYEQY
. TRBJ1-2 TRBV12-3/TRBV12-4 ASSLSRARYT
many TRBJ1-4 TRBV4-1 ASSHRTTLF
. TRBJ2-1 TRBV2 ACYRGSGGSSGNEQF
many TRBJ2-1 TRBV29-1 SVDPNNEQF
. TRBJ2-5 TRBV29-1 SFDRDEETQY
few TRBJ2-1 TRBV7-9 ASTRIAGEGNEQF
few TRBJ2-2 TRBV7-8 ASSLGYDSANTGELF
. TRBJ2-1 TRBV20-1 SAKGLAGSNEQF
few TRBJ2-1 TRBV7-2 ASSPLGLRNEQF
. TRBJ2-5 TRBV4-2 ASSQDWSSQETQY
many TRBJ2-3 TRBV9 ASSVRVRETQY
. TRBJ2-7 TRBV12-3/TRBV12-4 ASSDQSYEQY
many TRBJ2-7 TRBV12-3/TRBV12-4 ASSFSRSLAPY
many TRBJ1-2 TRBV29-1 SVEQDRASGYT
few TRBJ2-1 TRBV15 ATSREASGTYNEQF
many TRBJ1-2 TRBV10-2 ASGGASRTYT
. TRBJ2-7 TRBV7-2 ASSYSGGTEQY
many TRBJ2-5 TRBV2 ASSEGFATGGLQETQY
. TRBJ1-3 TRBV12-3/TRBV12-4 ASSLSFSGNTIY
few TRBJ2-6 TRBV28 ASSLVLSSGANVLT
many TRBJ2-4 TRBV24-1 ATSDLDLLAKNIQY
. TRBJ1-2 TRBV7-2 ASSLSGGYSYT
. TRBJ2-5 TRBV20-1 SAMSGGVQETQY
. TRBJ2-7 TRBV6-2/TRBV6-3 ASSYSLLGYEQY
many TRBJ1-5 TRBV12-3/TRBV12-4 ASSRFGGNQPQH
many TRBJ1-5 TRBV2 ASREGLLNQPQH
few TRBJ2-7 TRBV20-1 SARDWYEQY
few TRBJ1-6 TRBV7-6 ASSATGNPLH
many TRBJ2-1 TRBV7-9 ASRLASLYNEQF
. TRBJ2-7 TRBV15 ATSRDTPEPQGEGEQY
many TRBJ2-1 TRBV27 ASGPGAQSSYNEQF
few TRBJ2-3 TRBV4-2 ASSSPWSGASTDTQY
many TRBJ2-1 TRBV24-1 ATSDALAGGPF
few TRBJ2-7 TRBV11-2 ASSRYGTTAEQY